This T cell receptor (beta chain) was identified in a study of shared clonotypes between healthy human individuals. Study-level background: A donor's plate count was three for CD4 naive and three for CD4 memory; CD8 naive had two and CD8 memory one. Study observations and caveats: Non-shared clonotypes had lower generation probabilities than those shared by all four donors.

Selected positively for CCR7 and CD45RO-negative, naive CD8 cells excluded terminally differentiated effector memory CD45RA+ cells. Sequencing used immunoSEQ multiplex PCR; TCRdb keeps in-frame clones, though not all of them. Here the sample spans about 2 million clones, roughly 94% being singletons. Note on this clone: Its antigen remains unidentified.

This receptor was obtained from a man between 18 and 29 years old in good health. The sample was naive CD8+ T cells sorted from blood.

The CDR3 here is CASRPLQVNTEAFF. The CDR3 DNA reads as TGTGCCAGCAGACCCTTACAGGTGAACACTGAAGCTTTCTTT. This sequence joins TRBV6-5 and TRBJ1-1; D may be TRBD1 (5 bases). This CDR3 spans 14 amino acids. V lost 6 bases and J lost 0, with 11 bases in between. Looked up from germline, CDR1 is MNHEY and CDR2 is SVGAGI.